The rows below give T cell receptor beta chains drawn from one sample of a study of blood T cell repertoires in COVID-19. Assay used: immunoSEQ multiplex PCR; TCRdb lists only in-frame clones, some missing. Altogether 220,000 or so clones are present, approximately 80% being singletons, with the ten largest covering approximately 1.9%. The source material was peripheral blood. The receptors originated from an elderly woman with acute or convalescent COVID-19. Each CDR3 is given with its conserved first and last residue. D genes are given only for firm matches. Some rows mark clone size as missing; the rest say once, few, many or name a class of expanded clone.

TRBD2	TRBJ2-5	once	TRBV7-9	CASSPGSYGRARETQYF	TGTGCCAGCAGCCCCGGATCCTACGGGAGGGCCCGAGAGACCCAGTACTTC
TRBD1	TRBJ1-4	few	TRBV6-5	CASKGQGSEKLFF	TGTGCCAGCAAGGGACAGGGGAGTGAAAAACTGTTTTTT
NA	TRBJ1-2	NA	TRBV18	CASSPTKQTGVSYTF	TGTGCCAGCTCACCAACTAAACAAACCGGGGTTAGCTACACCTTC
TRBD1	TRBJ1-2	NA	TRBV15	CATSRGEDRGYGYTF	TGTGCCACCAGCAGAGGCGAAGACAGGGGTTATGGCTACACCTTC
NA	TRBJ1-6	few	TRBV6-5	CASSYRGGPVHF	TGTGCCAGCAGTTACAGGGGAGGGCCGGTACACTTT
NA	TRBJ1-4	once	TRBV29-1	CSVGGRLNEKLFF	TGCAGCGTTGGGGGCAGGCTTAATGAAAAACTGTTTTTT
NA	TRBJ2-3	NA	TRBV7-9	CASSVGLQGNTDTQYF	TGTGCCAGCAGCGTAGGACTACAGGGCAACACAGATACGCAGTATTTT
TRBD1	TRBJ1-6	NA	TRBV4-3	CASSPATGLNSPLHF	TGCGCCAGCAGCCCCGCGACAGGGCTAAATTCACCCCTCCACTTT
TRBD1	TRBJ1-2	NA	TRBV9	CASSVGQGDYGYTF	TGTGCCAGCAGCGTAGGACAGGGGGACTATGGCTACACCTTC
NA	TRBJ2-5	NA	TRBV4-3	CASSQDHRYQETQYF	TGCGCCAGCAGCCAAGATCACCGGTACCAAGAGACCCAGTACTTC
TRBD1	TRBJ2-7	NA	TRBV29-1	CSVSRTGSSYEQYF	TGCAGCGTTTCTAGGACAGGGAGCTCCTACGAGCAGTACTTC